The 18 T cell receptor beta chains below come from one sample, sequenced in a study of blood T cell repertoires in COVID-19 (dated by TCRdb to 2018 to 2020). Library preparation was by the immunoSEQ multiplex PCR assay. What TCRdb holds here is the immuneACCESS table cut down to in-frame rearrangements. Part of the clones is not present; checked against another copy, under half of the missing clones reflect an unresolved V gene, and the others are unexplained. In all, the sample holds approximately 170,000 clones, and just over 85% of those were seen once. Of the sample, 8% to 10% is held by the ten largest clones. What was sequenced was peripheral blood. Every receptor here comes from a middle-aged man with active or convalescent COVID-19.

The chain has TRBV6-2 or TRBV6-3 and TRBJ2-7; TRBD2 is a possible D gene (7 bases). Germline V CDR1 and CDR2: MNHEY, SVGEGT. The CDR3 covers 15 residues. Trimming cost V 5 bases and J 0 bases, with 14 bases left between them. CDR3 loop: CASSNRGASSYEQYF. The CDR3, as DNA: TGTGCCAGCAGTAATCGGGGGGCCAGCTCCTACGAGCAGTACTTC.

The chain joins TRBV24-1 to TRBJ1-1, with 8 bases aligning to TRBD1. The CDR3 is made up of 13 amino acids. After removal of 3 bases from V and 6 bases from J, the junction contained 2 bases not matched to a gene. Germline CDR1 reads KGHDR; CDR2 reads SFDVKD. The CDR3, as DNA: TGTGCCACCAGTGATCTGGACAGGGCTGAAGCTTTCTTT. It specifies CATSDLDRAEAFF.

The chain couples TRBV6-1 to TRBJ2-7, with D possibly matching TRBD1 (5 bases). Trimming removed 0 bases from V and 2 bases from J, with 11 bases in between. This CDR3 has 15 residues. The germline gives CDR1 MNHNS, CDR2 SASEGT. CDR3 region: CASSEASGNPYEQYF. In nucleotides, the CDR3 is TGTGCCAGCAGTGAAGCTTCAGGGAACCCCTACGAGCAGTACTTC.

V is TRBV11-2 and J is TRBJ1-2; TRBD1 might be the D (6 bases). Germline loops: CDR1 SGHAT, CDR2 FQNNGV. The length of the CDR3 is 16 residues. Trimming removed 5 bases at V and 2 bases at J, with 18 bases between. The CDR3: CASSPTRAGANYGYTF. The CDR3 nucleotides read TGTGCCAGCAGCCCAACCAGGGCAGGGGCCAACTATGGCTACACCTTC. Complete variable domain (other parts from reference TRBV11-2 and TRBJ1-2): EAGVAQSPRYKIIEKRQSVAFWCNPISGHATLYWYQQILGQGPKLLIQFQNNGVVDDSQLPKDRFSAERLKGVDSTLKIQPAKLEDSAVYLCASSPTRAGANYGYTFGSGTRLTVV.

V gene TRBV19 combines with J gene TRBJ1-5, with 7 bases fitting TRBD1. Germline CDR1 LNHDA, CDR2 SQIVND (reference sequence). CDR3 length: 15 residues. Trimming removed 5 bases from V and 1 base from J; junction bases left unmatched: 5. The CDR3 sequence is CASSRQGRSNQPQHF. The CDR3 DNA sequence: TGTGCCAGTAGTCGACAGGGCAGGAGCAATCAGCCCCAGCATTTT.

The chain recombines TRBV19 with TRBJ1-2; 9 bases line up with TRBD1. Per the germline V gene, CDR1 is LNHDA and CDR2 is SQIVND (reference sequence). V dropped 4 bases and J dropped 7; count of bases not matched to a gene: 13. This CDR3 has 16 amino acids. CDR3 protein: CASSTITRDRDRGYTF. CDR3 nucleotides: TGTGCCAGTAGTACCATCACCCGGGACAGGGATCGTGGCTACACCTTC. The full variable domain, in which reference TRBV19 and TRBJ1-2 provide the parts outside the CDR3, is DGGITQSPKYLFRKEGQNVTLSCEQNLNHDAMYWYRQDPGQGLRLIYYSQIVNDFQKGDIAEGYSVSREKKESFPLTVTSAQKNPTAFYLCASSTITRDRDRGYTFGSGTRLTVV.

This sequence joins TRBV28 and TRBJ2-1; 13 positions match TRBD2. The CDR3 contains 15 residues. CDR1 is MDHEN, CDR2 SYDVKM, per germline. Trimming cost V 5 bases and J 9 bases; bases outside gene matches: 7. Here the CDR3 reads CASSGTSGGAFEQFF. The CDR3 DNA follows: TGTGCCAGCAGTGGAACTAGCGGGGGGGCCTTTGAGCAGTTCTTC.

This chain joins TRBV27 and TRBJ2-1; 11 bases match TRBD2. CDR1 MNHEY and CDR2 SMNVEV come from the germline V gene (reference sequence). V gave up 5 bases and J gave up 6 bases; unmatched junction bases: 9. This CDR3 comprises 16 residues. In DNA, the CDR3 is TGTGCCAGCAGTATCTTGGGACTAGCGGAGACCAATGAGCAGTTCTTC. This gives the protein CASSILGLAETNEQFF.

This rearrangement joins TRBV7-2 to TRBJ1-1; D remains ambiguous. Trimming cost V 8 bases and J 3 bases, with 19 bases left between them. CDR3 length: 15 residues. Germline lookup yields CDR1 SGHTA and CDR2 FQGNSA. This chain's CDR3 is CASRKDGTVYTEAFF. The DNA for the CDR3 is TGTGCCAGCCGAAAAGACGGAACAGTTTACACTGAAGCTTTCTTT. The variable domain in full, with the rest retrieved from reference TRBV7-2 and TRBJ1-1, is GAGVSQSPSNKVTEKGKDVELRCDPISGHTALYWYRQSLGQGLEFLIYFQGNSAPDKSGLPSDRFSAERTGGSVSTLTIQRTQQEDSAVYLCASRKDGTVYTEAFFGQGTRLTVV.

The V gene is TRBV6-5, the J gene TRBJ2-7, with 9 nucleotides matching TRBD1. V gave up 7 bases and J gave up 1 base; unmatched junction bases: 5. Germline V CDR1 and CDR2: MNHEY, SVGAGI. The CDR3 loop spans 14 amino acids. This CDR3 is CASTYGTGSYEQYF. The CDR3 DNA follows: TGTGCCAGCACCTACGGGACAGGGTCCTACGAGCAGTACTTC.

V usage is TRBV25-1 and J usage is TRBJ2-2, with 9 positions matching TRBD2. CDR3 length: 16 amino acids. Unmatched junction bases numbered 5, after V lost 1 base and J lost 5 bases. Germline V gene sequence: CDR1 MGHDK, CDR2 SYGVNS. This chain's CDR3 is CASSESLAGWTGELFF. CDR3 DNA sequence: TGTGCCAGCAGTGAATCCCTAGCGGGATGGACCGGGGAGCTGTTTTTT.

Notes on this clone: This may be a read error, as it is one base from a much larger clone. The chain links TRBV20-1 to TRBJ2-1; maybe TRBD2 (5 bases). The CDR3 length is 11 residues. Per germline, CDR1 DFQATT and CDR2 SNEGSKA (reference sequence). Trimming removed 3 bases at V and 5 bases at J, with 5 bases between. CDR3 in DNA: TGCAGTGCTAGTAGCGACAATGAGCAGTTCTTC. Translated, it gives CSASSDNEQFF.

V usage is TRBV27 and J usage is TRBJ2-3, with 7 nucleotides matching TRBD2. Per the germline V gene, CDR1 is MNHEY and CDR2 is SMNVEV (reference sequence). The V and J ends lost 5 bases and 3 bases, in that order; junction bases with no gene match: 17. The length of the CDR3 is 18 residues. CDR3 region: CASSDTGGRAGITDTQYF. Written as DNA, the CDR3 is TGTGCCAGCAGTGACACAGGAGGGAGGGCCGGGATTACAGATACGCAGTATTTT.

The chain combines TRBV28 with TRBJ2-7; the D is unclear. The CDR3 sequence is 13 residues long. Germline CDR1 MDHEN, CDR2 SYDVKM. V was clipped by 11 bases and J by 0 bases, with 14 bases between them. CDR3 DNA sequence: TGTGCCTCCCGACCGGGTAGCTCCTACGAGCAGTACTTC. This translates into CASRPGSSYEQYF.

The rearrangement links TRBV5-4 to TRBJ1-6; 7 nucleotides align to TRBD1. The CDR3 extends over 17 amino acids. CDR1 and CDR2 from the germline V gene are SGHNT and YYREEE (reference sequence). The V gene end was trimmed by 0 bases and the J gene end by 5 bases; junction bases not matched to a gene: 8. CDR3 DNA: TGTGCCAGCAGCTTGGGGTCAGGGGGTATGCATAATTCACCCCTCCACTTT. The encoded protein is CASSLGSGGMHNSPLHF. The full variable domain, its missing parts supplied by reference TRBV5-4 and TRBJ1-6, is ETGVTQSPTHLIKTRGQQVTLRCSSQSGHNTVSWYQQALGQGPQFIFQYYREEENGRGNFPPRFSGLQFPNYSSELNVNALELDDSALYLCASSLGSGGMHNSPLHFGNGTRLTVT.

This clone was observed once. J is TRBJ2-1 and V is TRBV3-1 (or the pseudogene TRBV3-2); D uncertain. V was cut by 1 base and J by 6 bases, with 7 bases left in between. Germline CDR1 reads LGHDT; CDR2 reads YNNKEL (reference sequence). The length of the CDR3 is 13 residues. The CDR3 nucleotides are TGTGCCAGCAGCCAAGTAAGCGTCAATGAGCAGTTCTTC. Protein product: CASSQVSVNEQFF.

The rearrangement uses TRBV19 and TRBJ2-7; 10 positions match TRBD2. This CDR3 is built from 16 residues. J gave up 4 bases and V 1 base, and 7 bases lay outside the gene matches. Germline-derived CDR1 and CDR2 are LNHDA and SQIVND (reference sequence). DNA for the CDR3: TGTGCCAGTAGTATAGGGCTAGCGGGAGAGAATTACGAGCAGTACTTC. The encoded protein is CASSIGLAGENYEQYF. The full variable domain, in which reference TRBV19 and TRBJ2-7 provide the parts outside the CDR3, is DGGITQSPKYLFRKEGQNVTLSCEQNLNHDAMYWYRQDPGQGLRLIYYSQIVNDFQKGDIAEGYSVSREKKESFPLTVTSAQKNPTAFYLCASSIGLAGENYEQYFGPGTRLTVT.

The CDR3 spells CASSLASGGNTEAFF. Written as DNA, the CDR3 is TGTGCCAGCAGTTTAGCCTCCGGGGGGAACACTGAAGCTTTCTTT. This sequence joins TRBV6-5 and TRBJ1-1; D is possibly TRBD1 (5 bases). The CDR3 length is 15 residues. Germline assignment: CDR1 MNHEY and CDR2 SVGAGI. Between the trimmed V and J ends, which lost 4 bases and 1 base, there was a span of 13 bases.